The 3 T cell receptor beta chains presented below share a single source sample, sequenced in a study of cytomegalovirus exposure and HLA in healthy donors. This PCR relied on a set of 60 Vbeta primers and 13 Jbeta primers. Data came from immunoSEQ multiplex PCR; TCRdb stores just in-frame clones and leaves some out. The listing contains 200,000 or so clones. What was sequenced was PBMCs. The source is a girl aged 2-10 years in good health and CMV-seropositive.

This chain links TRBV7-6 with TRBJ2-7; 10 bases line up with TRBD1. Trimming took 1 base from V and 4 from J; bases not matched to a gene: 7. The CDR3 covers 16 residues. CDR1 is SGHVS and CDR2 is FNYEAQ in the germline V gene. The CDR3 loop is CASSLDLGTGDYEQYF. CDR3 nucleotides: TGTGCCAGCAGCTTAGATCTTGGGACAGGGGATTACGAGCAGTACTTC.

The chain couples TRBV5-1 to TRBJ1-1; 8 bases map to TRBD1. The V gene end was trimmed by 6 bases and the J gene end by 4 bases; junction bases not matched to a gene: 11. CDR3 size: 15 residues. CDR1 and CDR2 from the germline V gene are SGHRS and YFSETQ. This chain's CDR3 is CASTHTDRGGTEAFF. In nucleotides, the CDR3 is TGCGCCAGCACCCACACCGACAGGGGAGGCACTGAAGCTTTCTTT.

The CDR3 loop is CAWGLSRDSPLHF. In nucleotides, the CDR3 is TGTGCCTGGGGCCTCTCTCGGGATTCACCCCTCCACTTT. The chain uses TRBV30 and TRBJ1-6; D is ambiguous. Trimming took 5 bases from V and 8 from J, leaving 13 bases between them. This CDR3 comprises 13 residues. Per germline, CDR1 GTSNPN and CDR2 SVGIG (reference sequence).